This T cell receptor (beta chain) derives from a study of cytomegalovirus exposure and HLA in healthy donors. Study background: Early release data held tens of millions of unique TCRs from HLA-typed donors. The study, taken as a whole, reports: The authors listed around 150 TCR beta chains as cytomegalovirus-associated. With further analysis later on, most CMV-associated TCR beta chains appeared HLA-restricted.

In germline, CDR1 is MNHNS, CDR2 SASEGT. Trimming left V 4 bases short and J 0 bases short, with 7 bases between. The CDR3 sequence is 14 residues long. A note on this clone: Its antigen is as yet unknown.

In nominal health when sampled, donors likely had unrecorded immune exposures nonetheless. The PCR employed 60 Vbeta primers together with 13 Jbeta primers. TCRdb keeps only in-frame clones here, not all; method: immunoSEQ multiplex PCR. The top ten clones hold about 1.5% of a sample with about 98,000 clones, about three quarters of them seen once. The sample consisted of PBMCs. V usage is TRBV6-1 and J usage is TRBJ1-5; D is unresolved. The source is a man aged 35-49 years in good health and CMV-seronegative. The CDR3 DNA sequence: TGTGCCAGCAGTGTCGGGAATAGCAATCAGCCCCAGCATTTT. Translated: CASSVGNSNQPQHF.